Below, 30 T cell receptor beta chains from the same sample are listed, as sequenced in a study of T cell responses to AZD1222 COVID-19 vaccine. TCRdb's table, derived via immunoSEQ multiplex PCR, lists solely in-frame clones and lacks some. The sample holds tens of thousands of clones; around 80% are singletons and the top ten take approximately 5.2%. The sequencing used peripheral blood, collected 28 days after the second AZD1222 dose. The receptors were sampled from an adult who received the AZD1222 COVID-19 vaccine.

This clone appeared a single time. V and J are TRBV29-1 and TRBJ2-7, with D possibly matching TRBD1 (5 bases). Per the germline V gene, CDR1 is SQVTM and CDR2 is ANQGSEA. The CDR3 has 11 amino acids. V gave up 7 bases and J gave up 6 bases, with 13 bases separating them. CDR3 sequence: CSALRGGEQYV. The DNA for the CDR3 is TGCAGCGCATTAAGGGGTGGCGAGCAGTACGTC.

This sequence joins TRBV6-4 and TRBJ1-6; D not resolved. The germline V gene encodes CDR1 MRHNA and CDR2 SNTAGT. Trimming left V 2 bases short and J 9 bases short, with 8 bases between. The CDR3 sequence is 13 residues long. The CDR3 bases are TGTGCCAGCAGTGACATTGAGGGTTCACCCCTCCACTTT. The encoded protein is CASSDIEGSPLHF.

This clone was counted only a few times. CDR3 coding DNA: TGTGCCAGCAGCCAATACGATGGCTCCTACGAGCAGTACTTC. Amino acids: CASSQYDGSYEQYF. The chain carries TRBV16 and TRBJ2-7; no definite D call. Per germline, CDR1 KGHSY and CDR2 FQNENV. Deletions cut 1 base from V and 0 bases from J, with 7 bases between. The CDR3 spans 14 residues. Combining the CDR3 with reference TRBV16 and TRBJ2-7 gives the whole variable domain GEEVAQTPKHLVRGEGQKAKLYCAPIKGHSYVFWYQQVLKNEFKFLISFQNENVFDETGMPKERFSAKCLPNSPCSLEIQATKLEDSAVYFCASSQYDGSYEQYFGPGTRLTVT.

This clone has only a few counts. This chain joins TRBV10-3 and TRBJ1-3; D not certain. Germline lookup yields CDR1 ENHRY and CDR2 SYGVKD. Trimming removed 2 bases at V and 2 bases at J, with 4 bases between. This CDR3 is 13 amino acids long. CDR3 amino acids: CAISEVAGNTIYF. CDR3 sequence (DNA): TGTGCCATCAGTGAGGTGGCTGGAAACACCATATATTTT.

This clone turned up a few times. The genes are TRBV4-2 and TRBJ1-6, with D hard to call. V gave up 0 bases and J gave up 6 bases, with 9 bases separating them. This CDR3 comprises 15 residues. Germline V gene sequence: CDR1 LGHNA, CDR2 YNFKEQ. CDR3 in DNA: TGTGCCAGCAGCCAAGAGGCGGTGGGTAATTCACCCCTCCACTTT. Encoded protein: CASSQEAVGNSPLHF.

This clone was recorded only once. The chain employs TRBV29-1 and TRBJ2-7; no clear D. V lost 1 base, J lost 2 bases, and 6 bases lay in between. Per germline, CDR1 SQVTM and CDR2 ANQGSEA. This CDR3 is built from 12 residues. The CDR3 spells CSVEGQTYEQYF. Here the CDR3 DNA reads TGCAGCGTTGAAGGGCAGACCTACGAGCAGTACTTC.

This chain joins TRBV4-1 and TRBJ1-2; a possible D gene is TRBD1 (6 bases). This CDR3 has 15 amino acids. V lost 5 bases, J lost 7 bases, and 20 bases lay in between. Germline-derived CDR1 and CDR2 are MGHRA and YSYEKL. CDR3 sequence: CASSSSSDRTGGYTF. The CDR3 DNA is TGCGCCAGCAGCTCATCTTCCGACAGGACGGGTGGCTACACCTTC.

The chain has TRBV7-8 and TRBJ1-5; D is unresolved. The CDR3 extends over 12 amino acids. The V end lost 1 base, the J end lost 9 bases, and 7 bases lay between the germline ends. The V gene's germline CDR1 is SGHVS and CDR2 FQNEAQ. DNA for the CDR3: TGTGCCAGCAGCTTAGGGCCGGGGCCCCAGCATTTT. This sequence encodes CASSLGPGPQHF.

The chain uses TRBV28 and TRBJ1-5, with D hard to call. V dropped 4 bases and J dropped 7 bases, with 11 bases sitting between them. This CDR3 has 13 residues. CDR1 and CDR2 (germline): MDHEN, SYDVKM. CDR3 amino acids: CASSSPVGQPQHF. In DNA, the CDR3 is TGTGCCAGCAGTTCCCCGGTAGGACAGCCCCAGCATTTT.

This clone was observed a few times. For the CDR3, the DNA is TGTGCCAGCAGTTCCCGTAACAGGGGGAATGAAAAACTGTTTTTT. This gives the protein CASSSRNRGNEKLFF. This chain uses TRBV6-1 with TRBJ1-4; TRBD1 matches at 8 bases. CDR3 length: 15 residues. Germline V gene lookup returns CDR1 MNHNS and CDR2 SASEGT. The trim removed 5 bases at V and 5 bases at J, leaving 7 bases unmatched.

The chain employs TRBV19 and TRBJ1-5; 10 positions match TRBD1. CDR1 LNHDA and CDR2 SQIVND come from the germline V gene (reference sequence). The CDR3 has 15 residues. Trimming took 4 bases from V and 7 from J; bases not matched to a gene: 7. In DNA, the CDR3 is TGTGCCAGTAGTACCGGGACAGGGGAACGGCAGCCCCAGCATTTT. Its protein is CASSTGTGERQPQHF.

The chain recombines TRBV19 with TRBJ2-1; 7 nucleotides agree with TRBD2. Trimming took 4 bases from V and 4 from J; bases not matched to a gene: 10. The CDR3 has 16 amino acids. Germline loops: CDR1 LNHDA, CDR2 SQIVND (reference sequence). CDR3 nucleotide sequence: TGTGCCAGTAGTAGCCCGACTAGCCGGTTTTACAATGAGCAGTTCTTC. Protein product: CASSSPTSRFYNEQFF.

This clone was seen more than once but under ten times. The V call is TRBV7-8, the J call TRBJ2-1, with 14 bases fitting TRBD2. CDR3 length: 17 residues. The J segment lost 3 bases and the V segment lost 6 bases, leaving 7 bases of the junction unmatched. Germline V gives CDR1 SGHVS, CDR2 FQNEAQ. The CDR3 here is CASSMGLAGAGYNEQFF. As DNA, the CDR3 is TGTGCCAGCAGTATGGGACTAGCGGGGGCGGGCTACAATGAGCAGTTCTTC. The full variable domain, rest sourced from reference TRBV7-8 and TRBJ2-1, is GAGVSQSPRYKVAKRGQDVALRCDPISGHVSLFWYQQALGQGPEFLTYFQNEAQLDKSGLPSDRFFAERPEGSVSTLKIQRTQQEDSAVYLCASSMGLAGAGYNEQFFGPGTRLTVL.

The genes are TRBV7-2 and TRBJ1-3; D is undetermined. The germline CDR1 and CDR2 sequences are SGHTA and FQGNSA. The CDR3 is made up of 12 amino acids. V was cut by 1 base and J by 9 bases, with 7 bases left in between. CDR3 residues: CASSLDAATIYF. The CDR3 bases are TGTGCCAGCAGCTTAGATGCGGCCACCATATATTTT.

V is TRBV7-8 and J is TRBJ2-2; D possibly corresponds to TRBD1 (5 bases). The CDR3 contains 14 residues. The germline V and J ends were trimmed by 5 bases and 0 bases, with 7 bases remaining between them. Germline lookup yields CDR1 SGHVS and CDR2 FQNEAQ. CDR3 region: CASSPDTNTGELFF. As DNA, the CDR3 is TGTGCCAGCAGCCCGGACACGAACACCGGGGAGCTGTTTTTT.

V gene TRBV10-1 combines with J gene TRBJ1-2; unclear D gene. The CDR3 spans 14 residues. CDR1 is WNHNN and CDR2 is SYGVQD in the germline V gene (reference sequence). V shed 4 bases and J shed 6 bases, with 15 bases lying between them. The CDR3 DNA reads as TGCGCCAGCAGTGCCAGTGGGGAGTGGGATGGCTACACCTTC. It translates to CASSASGEWDGYTF.

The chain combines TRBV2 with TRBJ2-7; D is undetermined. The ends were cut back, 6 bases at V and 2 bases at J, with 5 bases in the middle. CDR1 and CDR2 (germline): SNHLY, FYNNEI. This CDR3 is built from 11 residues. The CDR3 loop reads CASRQTYEQYF. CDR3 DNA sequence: TGTGCCAGCAGACAGACCTACGAGCAGTACTTC.

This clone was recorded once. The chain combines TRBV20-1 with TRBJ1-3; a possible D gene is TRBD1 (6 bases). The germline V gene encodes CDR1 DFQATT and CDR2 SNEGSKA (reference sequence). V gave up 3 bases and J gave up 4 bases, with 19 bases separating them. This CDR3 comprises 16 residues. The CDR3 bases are TGCAGTGCTAGTCATGGTAGTAGGACAGACGGAAACACCATATATTTT. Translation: CSASHGSRTDGNTIYF.

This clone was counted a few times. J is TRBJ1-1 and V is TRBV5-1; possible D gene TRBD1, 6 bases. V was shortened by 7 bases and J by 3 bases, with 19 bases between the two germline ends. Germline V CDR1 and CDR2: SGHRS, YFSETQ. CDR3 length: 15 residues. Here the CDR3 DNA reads TGCGCCAGCCCCCCCAGGGGAATTCCGGACACTGAAGCTTTCTTT. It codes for CASPPRGIPDTEAFF.

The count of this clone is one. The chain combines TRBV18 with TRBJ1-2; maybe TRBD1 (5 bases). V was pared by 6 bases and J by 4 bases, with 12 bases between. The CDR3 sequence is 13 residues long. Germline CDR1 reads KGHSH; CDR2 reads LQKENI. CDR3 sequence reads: CASSQTTVYGYTF. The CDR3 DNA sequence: TGTGCCAGCTCTCAGACGACAGTCTATGGCTACACCTTC.

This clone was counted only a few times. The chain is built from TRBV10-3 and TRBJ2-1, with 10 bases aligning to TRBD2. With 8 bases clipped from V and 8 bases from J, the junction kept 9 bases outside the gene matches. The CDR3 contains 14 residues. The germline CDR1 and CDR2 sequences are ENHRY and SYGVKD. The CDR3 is CAIAASGRVDEQFF. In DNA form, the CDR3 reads TGTGCCATCGCGGCCAGCGGGAGGGTAGATGAGCAGTTCTTC.

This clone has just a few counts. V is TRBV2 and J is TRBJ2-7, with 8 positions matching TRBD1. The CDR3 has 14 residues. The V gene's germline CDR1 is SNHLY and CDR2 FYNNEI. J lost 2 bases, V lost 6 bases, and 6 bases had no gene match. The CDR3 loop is CASSPTGVPYEQYF. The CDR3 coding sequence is TGTGCCAGCAGCCCGACAGGGGTCCCCTACGAGCAGTACTTC.

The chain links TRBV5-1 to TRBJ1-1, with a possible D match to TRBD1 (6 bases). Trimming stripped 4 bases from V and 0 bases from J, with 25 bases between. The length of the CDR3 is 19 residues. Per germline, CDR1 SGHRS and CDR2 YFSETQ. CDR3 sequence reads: CASSLYGIGQPLMNTEAFF. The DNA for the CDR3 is TGCGCCAGCAGCCTGTATGGTATTGGACAGCCGTTAATGAACACTGAAGCTTTCTTT.

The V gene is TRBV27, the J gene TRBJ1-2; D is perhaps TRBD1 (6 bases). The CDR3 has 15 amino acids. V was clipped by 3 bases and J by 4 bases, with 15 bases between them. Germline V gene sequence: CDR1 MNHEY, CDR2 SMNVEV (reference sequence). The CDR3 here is CASSFRGGAGYGYTF. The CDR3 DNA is TGTGCCAGCAGTTTCAGGGGAGGGGCGGGCTATGGCTACACCTTC.

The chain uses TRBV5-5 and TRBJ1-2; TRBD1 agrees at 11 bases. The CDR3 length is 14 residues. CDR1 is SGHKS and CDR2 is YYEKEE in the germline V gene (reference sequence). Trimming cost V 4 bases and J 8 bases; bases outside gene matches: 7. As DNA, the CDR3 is TGTGCCAGCAGCCCCGGGACAGGGGGTTTCGGCTACACCTTC. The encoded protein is CASSPGTGGFGYTF.

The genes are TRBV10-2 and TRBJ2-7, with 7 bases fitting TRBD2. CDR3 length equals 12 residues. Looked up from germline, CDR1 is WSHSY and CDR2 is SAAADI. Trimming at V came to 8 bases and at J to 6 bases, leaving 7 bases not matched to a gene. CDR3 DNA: TGCGCCAGCGGGAGACTAGCCGGCGAGCAGTACTTC. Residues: CASGRLAGEQYF.

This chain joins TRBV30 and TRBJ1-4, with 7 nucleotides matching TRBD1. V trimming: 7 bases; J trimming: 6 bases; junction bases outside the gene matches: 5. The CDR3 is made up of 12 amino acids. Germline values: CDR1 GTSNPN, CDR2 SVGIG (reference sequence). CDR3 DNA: TGTGCCTTCCGGGACAGAGATGAAAAACTGTTTTTT. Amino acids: CAFRDRDEKLFF.

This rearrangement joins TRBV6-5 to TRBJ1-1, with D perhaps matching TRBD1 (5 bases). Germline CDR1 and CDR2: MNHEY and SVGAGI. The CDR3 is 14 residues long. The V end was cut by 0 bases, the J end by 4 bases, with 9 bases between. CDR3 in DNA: TGTGCCAGCAGTTACTCCCAGGGTGGCACTGAAGCTTTCTTT. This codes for CASSYSQGGTEAFF.

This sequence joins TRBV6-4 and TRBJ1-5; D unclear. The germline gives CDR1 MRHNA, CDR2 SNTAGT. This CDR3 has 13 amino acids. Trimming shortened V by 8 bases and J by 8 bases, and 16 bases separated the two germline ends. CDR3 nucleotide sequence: TGTGCCAGCTCGCAAGGATTTGTAAAGCCCCAGCATTTT. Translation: CASSQGFVKPQHF.

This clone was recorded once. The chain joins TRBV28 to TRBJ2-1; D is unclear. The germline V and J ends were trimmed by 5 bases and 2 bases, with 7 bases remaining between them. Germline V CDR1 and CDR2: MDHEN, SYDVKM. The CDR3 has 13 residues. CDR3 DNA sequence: TGTGCCAGCAGTCTTGGGACCTACAATGAGCAGTTCTTC. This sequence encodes CASSLGTYNEQFF.